This TCR beta chain was sequenced for a study of blood T cell repertoires in COVID-19. Background on the study: Before being deemed recovered, Cohort 3 donors had two negative PCRs, clearance, or symptom resolution. Sites in the United States, Italy and Spain provided acute and convalescent COVID-19 samples.

Living in under 30 US areas, the participants were between roughly 18 and 90 years of age. In the original analysis: Scientists estimated how many nucleated cells there were by amplifying reference gene primers. The assay was immunoSEQ multiplex PCR, and TCRdb's table has in-frame clones only and misses some. D and trimming were read from the DNA, whereas the V and J calls and clone size are those reported in that table. The sample records roughly 210,000 clones, roughly 91% being singletons. Germline lookup yields CDR1 MNHEY and CDR2 SVGEGT. CDR3 length: 14 residues. Trimming cost V 1 base and J 7 bases, with 11 bases left between them.

The clonotype comes from a man aged 25 to 40 in a cohort exposed to, infected with or recovered from COVID-19 (not recorded which). The chain has TRBV6-2 or TRBV6-3 and TRBJ1-5; weak D call: TRBD1 (6 bases). Input material: PBMCs or T cells enriched from blood (not recorded which). The CDR3, as DNA: TGTGCCAGCAGTTACTGGGGGGGGGCACAGCCCCAGCATTTT. It is translated as CASSYWGGAQPQHF.